These 2 T cell receptor beta chains were all obtained from the same sample, sequenced in a study of patients and donors after allogeneic stem cell transplantation (TCRdb year 2020). The library relied on RT-PCR. The instrument was a NextSeq 550. Using fastp at Q25 and MiXCR, TCRdb reprocessed the public reads and kept productive beta chains. Every distinct CDR3 protein forms one entry, paired with its most common genes and DNA. The sample table lists approximately 220,000 distinct CDR3 sequences, more than 35% of them with a count of one. Of the sample, approximately 10% falls within the top ten clones. Sequences were obtained from blood, either unsorted or a sorted T cell fraction (not recorded which). The receptors come from a human donor who was either an allogeneic HSCT recipient or a stem cell or donor lymphocyte infusion donor (not recorded which). It is not recorded whose cells these are; they may come from a transplant donor.

Points on this clonotype: A much larger clone lies one base from this, so it may be a read error. The CDR3 carries no conserved terminal phenylalanine or tryptophan, so it likely arises from a read error. The chain carries TRBV20-1 and TRBJ1-4, with D possibly TRBD1 on 5 matching bases. Germline V gene data show CDR1 as DFQATT and CDR2 as SNEGSKA (reference sequence). V dropped 7 bases and J dropped 7 bases, with 16 bases sitting between them. The CDR3 spans 13 residues. CDR3 coding DNA: TGCAGTGTGGGAGGGGCGCATGGTGAAAAACTGTTTTTG. It codes for CSVGGAHGEKLFL.

This chain joins TRBV9 and TRBJ1-1, with D tentatively TRBD1 (5 bases). The germline V gene encodes CDR1 SGDLS and CDR2 YYNGEE. The CDR3 totals 15 residues. V lost 3 bases, J lost 0 bases, and 12 bases lay in between. Here the CDR3 DNA reads TGTGCCAGCAGCGACCGGGACTCCTTGAACACTGAAGCTTTCTTT. It codes for CASSDRDSLNTEAFF.